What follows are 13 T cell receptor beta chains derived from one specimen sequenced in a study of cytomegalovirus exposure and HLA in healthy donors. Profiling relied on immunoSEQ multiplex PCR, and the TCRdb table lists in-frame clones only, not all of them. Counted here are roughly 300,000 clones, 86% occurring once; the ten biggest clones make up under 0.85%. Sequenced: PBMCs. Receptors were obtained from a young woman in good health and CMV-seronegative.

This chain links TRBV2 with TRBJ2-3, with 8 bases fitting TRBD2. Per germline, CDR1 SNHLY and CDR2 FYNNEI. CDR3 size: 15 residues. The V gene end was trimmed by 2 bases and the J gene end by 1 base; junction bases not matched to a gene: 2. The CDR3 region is CASSEMTSGTDTQYF. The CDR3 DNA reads TGTGCCAGCAGTGAAATGACTAGCGGCACAGATACGCAGTATTTT.

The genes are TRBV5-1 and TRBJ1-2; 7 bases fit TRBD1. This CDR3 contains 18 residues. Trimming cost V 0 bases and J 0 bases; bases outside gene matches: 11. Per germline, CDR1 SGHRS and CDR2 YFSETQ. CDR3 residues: CASSLVPQGPLANYGYTF. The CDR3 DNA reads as TGCGCCAGCAGCTTGGTCCCACAGGGGCCATTAGCTAACTATGGCTACACCTTC.

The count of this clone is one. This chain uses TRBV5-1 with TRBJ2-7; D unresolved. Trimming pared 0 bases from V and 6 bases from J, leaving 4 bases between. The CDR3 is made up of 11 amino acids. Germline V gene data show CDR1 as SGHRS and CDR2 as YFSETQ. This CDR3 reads CASSLDREQYF. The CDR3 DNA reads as TGCGCCAGCAGCTTGGATCGCGAGCAGTACTTC. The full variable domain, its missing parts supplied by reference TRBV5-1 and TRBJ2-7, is KAGVTQTPRYLIKTRGQQVTLSCSPISGHRSVSWYQQTPGQGLQFLFEYFSETQRNKGNFPGRFSGRQFSNSRSEMNVSTLELGDSALYLCASSLDREQYFGPGTRLTVT.

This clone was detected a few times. This CDR3 is CASSGTGPQETQYF. DNA for the CDR3: TGTGCCAGCAGTGGGACAGGGCCCCAAGAGACCCAGTACTTC. This chain joins TRBV2 and TRBJ2-5, with 8 bases matching TRBD1. The ends lost 4 bases at V and 1 base at J; junction bases unmatched: 2. The CDR3 has 14 residues. The germline gives CDR1 SNHLY, CDR2 FYNNEI. Full variable domain (remainder filled in from reference TRBV2 and TRBJ2-5): EPEVTQTPSHQVTQMGQEVILRCVPISNHLYFYWYRQILGQKVEFLVSFYNNEISEKSEIFDDQFSVERPDGSNFTLKIRSTKLEDSAMYFCASSGTGPQETQYFGPGTRLLVL.

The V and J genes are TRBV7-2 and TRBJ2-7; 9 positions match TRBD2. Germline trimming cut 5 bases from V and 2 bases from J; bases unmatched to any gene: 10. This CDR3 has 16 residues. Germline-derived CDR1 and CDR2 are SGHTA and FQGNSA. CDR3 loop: CASSQGVAGAAYEQYF. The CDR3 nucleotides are TGTGCCAGCAGCCAAGGGGTAGCGGGAGCGGCCTACGAGCAGTACTTC.

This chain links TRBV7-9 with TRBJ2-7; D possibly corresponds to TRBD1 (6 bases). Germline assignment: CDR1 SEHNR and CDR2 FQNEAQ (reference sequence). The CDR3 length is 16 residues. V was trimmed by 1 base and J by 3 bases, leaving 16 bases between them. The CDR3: CASSLGDERDNYEQYF. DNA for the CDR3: TGTGCCAGCAGCTTAGGGGATGAACGGGACAACTACGAGCAGTACTTC.

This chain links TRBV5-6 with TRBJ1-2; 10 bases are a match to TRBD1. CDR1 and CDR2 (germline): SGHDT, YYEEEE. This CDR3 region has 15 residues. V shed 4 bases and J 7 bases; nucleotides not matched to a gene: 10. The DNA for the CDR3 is TGTGCCAGCAGCACAGGGACAGGGGAAAGGGGTGGCTACACCTTC. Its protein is CASSTGTGERGGYTF.

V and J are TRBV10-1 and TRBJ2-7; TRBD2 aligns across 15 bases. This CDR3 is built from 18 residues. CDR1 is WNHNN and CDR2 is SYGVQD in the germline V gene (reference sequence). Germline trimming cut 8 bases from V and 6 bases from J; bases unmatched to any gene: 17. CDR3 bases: TGCGCCAGCCGTACTCCGGGACTAGCGGGAGGTCCCTCGGGCGAGCAGTACTTC. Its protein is CASRTPGLAGGPSGEQYF.

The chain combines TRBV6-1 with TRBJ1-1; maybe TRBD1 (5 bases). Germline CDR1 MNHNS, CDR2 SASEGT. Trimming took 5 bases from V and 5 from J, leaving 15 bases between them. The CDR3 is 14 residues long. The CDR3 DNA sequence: TGTGCCAGCAGTCAGACAGCCGGTGATACTGAAGCTTTCTTT. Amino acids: CASSQTAGDTEAFF.

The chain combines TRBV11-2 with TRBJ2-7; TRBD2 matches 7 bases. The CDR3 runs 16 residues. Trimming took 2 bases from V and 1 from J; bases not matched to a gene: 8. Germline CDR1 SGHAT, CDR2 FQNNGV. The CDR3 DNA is TGTGCCAGCAGCTTAAGGGTAGCGGGCATATCCTACGAGCAGTACTTC. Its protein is CASSLRVAGISYEQYF. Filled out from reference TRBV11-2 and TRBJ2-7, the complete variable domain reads EAGVAQSPRYKIIEKRQSVAFWCNPISGHATLYWYQQILGQGPKLLIQFQNNGVVDDSQLPKDRFSAERLKGVDSTLKIQPAKLEDSAVYLCASSLRVAGISYEQYFGPGTRLTVT.

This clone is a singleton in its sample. DNA of the CDR3: TGTGCCAGCAGCTTGGTGGGAGGCGGATTGAACACTGAAGCTTTCTTT. Residues: CASSLVGGGLNTEAFF. The genes are TRBV5-4 and TRBJ1-1; D not resolved. The V end lost 0 bases, the J end lost 0 bases, and 12 bases lay between the germline ends. The germline CDR1 and CDR2 sequences are SGHNT and YYREEE (reference sequence). The CDR3 is 16 residues long.

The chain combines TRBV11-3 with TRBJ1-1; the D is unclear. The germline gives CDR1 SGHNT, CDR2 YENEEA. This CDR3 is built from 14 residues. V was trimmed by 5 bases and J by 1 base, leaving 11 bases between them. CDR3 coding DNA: TGTGCCAGCAGCAGCGGACTGGAGAACACTGAAGCTTTCTTT. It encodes CASSSGLENTEAFF.

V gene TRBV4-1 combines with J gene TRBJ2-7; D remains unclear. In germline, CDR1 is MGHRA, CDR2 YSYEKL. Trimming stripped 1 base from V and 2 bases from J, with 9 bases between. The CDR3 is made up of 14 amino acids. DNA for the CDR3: TGCGCCAGCAGCCAAGCCCCCAGTACCTACGAGCAGTACTTC. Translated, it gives CASSQAPSTYEQYF.